The sequence of this T cell receptor (beta chain) was determined in a study of cytomegalovirus exposure and HLA in healthy donors. Study-level information: Among the roughly 400 genotyped donors, approximately 82% were placed in the Caucasian-associated ancestry cluster.

Note on this clone: The antigen remains unidentified.

Vbeta (60) and Jbeta (13) primers were used in the PCR. Produced via immunoSEQ multiplex PCR; TCRdb's table is partial and in-frame only. The sample yields approximately 110,000 clones, about four fifths seen once. Findings and caveats of the study: Highly shared variants forming one cluster were likely a sequencing artifact. Accurate HLA-A and HLA-B prediction from TCR beta sequences was reported for most subjects. Many donors shared some public TCRs, even though most TCR sequences were rare.

V lost 1 base and J lost 0, with 10 bases in between. Per the germline V gene, CDR1 is SGHTA and CDR2 is FQGNSA. The length of the CDR3 is 17 residues. The sequenced sample consisted of PBMCs. The chain has TRBV7-2 and TRBJ2-6; weak D call: TRBD1 (5 bases). The sequence was obtained from a woman aged 55-69 years in good health and CMV-seropositive. CDR3 in DNA: TGTGCCAGCAGCTTAGTTGACAGCTCCTCTGGGGCCAACGTCCTGACTTTC. Its protein is CASSLVDSSSGANVLTF.